The entry below gives a single TCR beta chain sequence along with its context. CDR1 is GTSNPN and CDR2 is SVGIG in the germline V gene (reference sequence). The CDR3 totals 12 residues. V was cut by 3 bases and J by 0 bases, with 5 bases left in between. The entry originates in a study of Ad26.COV2.S vaccination and SARS-CoV-2 variants. The treatment: over 15 received Ad26.COV2.S at low or high dose, single or two shots; roughly five received placebo; per-sample allocation not given. Collection of samples fell on day 63 after the first vaccine or placebo injection. Participants' vaccine, an Ad26 vector, delivered Wuhan-strain SARS-CoV-2 spike. The table came from immunoSEQ multiplex PCR; TCRdb's copy has only in-frame clones and leaves some out. The sample contains about 500,000 clones, roughly nine tenths of which appear only once.

This sequence originates from a person between 18 and 60 years old who received the Ad26.COV2.S COVID-19 vaccine or a placebo. The chain carries TRBV30 and TRBJ1-1, with D uncertain. Source: peripheral blood, taken in a trial of Ad26.COV2.S vaccine versus placebo. CDR3 residues: CAWRPMNTEAFF. CDR3 bases: TGTGCCTGGAGGCCAATGAACACTGAAGCTTTCTTT.